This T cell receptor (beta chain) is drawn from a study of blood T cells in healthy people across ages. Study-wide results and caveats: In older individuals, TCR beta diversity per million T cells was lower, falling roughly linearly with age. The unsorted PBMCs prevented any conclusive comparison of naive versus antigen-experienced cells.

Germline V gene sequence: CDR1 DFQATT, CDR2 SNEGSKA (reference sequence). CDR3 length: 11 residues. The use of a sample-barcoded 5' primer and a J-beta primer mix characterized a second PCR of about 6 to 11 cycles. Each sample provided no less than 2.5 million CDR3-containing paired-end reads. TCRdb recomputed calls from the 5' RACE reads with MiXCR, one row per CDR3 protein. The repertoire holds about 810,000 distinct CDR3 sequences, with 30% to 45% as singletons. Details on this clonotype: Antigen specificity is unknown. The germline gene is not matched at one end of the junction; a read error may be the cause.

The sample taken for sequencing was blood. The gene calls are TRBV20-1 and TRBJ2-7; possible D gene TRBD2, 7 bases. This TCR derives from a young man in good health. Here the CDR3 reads CSALRLGGAYF. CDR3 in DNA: TGTAGTGCGTTACGCTTGGGGGGGGCGTACTTC.